This entry lists 27 T cell receptor beta chains sequenced from one sample in a study of blood T cells in healthy people across ages. It was with a sample-barcoded 5' primer and a J-beta primer mix that a second PCR of roughly 6 to 12 cycles was run. MiXCR, run by TCRdb on the 5' RACE reads, gives a single entry per CDR3 protein. The sample lists about 1,600,000 distinct CDR3 sequences, about 43% occurring once. Material for sequencing was blood. These receptors were collected from a woman between 18 and 29 years old in good health.

This clonotype was detected a few times. The rearrangement joins TRBV27 to TRBJ2-7, with 12 bases that match TRBD2. V lost 3 bases, J lost 0 bases, and 12 bases stayed unmatched. CDR1 MNHEY and CDR2 SMNVEV come from the germline V gene (reference sequence). The CDR3 runs to 19 residues. CDR3 nucleotides: TGTGCCAGCAGTTTGTACGGGACTAGCGGGCCCGCTTTCTCCTACGAGCAGTACTTC. This translates into CASSLYGTSGPAFSYEQYF.

The rearrangement links TRBV24-1 to TRBJ2-1, with 7 bases aligning to TRBD1. Near its end, the DNA agrees better with TRBJ2-7, so the J call may be wrong. Germline V lookup: CDR1 KGHDR, CDR2 SFDVKD. This CDR3 contains 14 residues. CDR3 region: CAKRRQGSYNEQYF. CDR3 bases: TGTGCCAAACGCCGACAGGGATCTTACAATGAGCAGTACTTC.

This chain connects TRBV7-8 to TRBJ2-4, with 10 bases that match TRBD1. The end of the DNA fits TRBJ2-7 better, so the J call may be wrong. The CDR3 loop spans 15 amino acids. Germline V gives CDR1 SGHVS, CDR2 FQNEAQ. The CDR3 coding sequence is TGTGCCAGCAGCTTCCCCGGGACAGGGGACTACGAGCAGTACTTC. This codes for CASSFPGTGDYEQYF.

V usage is TRBV20-1 and J usage is TRBJ2-1; D is ambiguous. The V end lost 6 bases, the J end lost 8 bases, and 17 bases lay between the germline ends. The CDR3 is 13 residues long. CDR1 is DFQATT, CDR2 SNEGSKA, per germline (reference sequence). CDR3 region: CSALNVGVDEQFF. CDR3 DNA sequence: TGCAGTGCACTAAACGTGGGCGTAGATGAGCAGTTCTTC.

J is TRBJ2-1 and V is TRBV5-1; 13 bases fit TRBD2. V dropped 4 bases and J dropped 0; count of bases not matched to a gene: 7. This CDR3 comprises 18 residues. From germline, CDR1 is SGHRS and CDR2 YFSETQ. The CDR3 nucleotides are TGCGCCAGCAGCCGGACCCGGACTAGCGGGAGCTCCTACAATGAGCAGTTCTTC. As protein: CASSRTRTSGSSYNEQFF.

CDR3 bases: TGTGCCACCTCCTACGACGACTCCTACGAGCAGTACTTC. Translating gives CATSYDDSYEQYF. The chain joins TRBV18 to TRBJ2-7; D remains unclear. The V gene's germline CDR1 is KGHSH and CDR2 LQKENI. V was trimmed by 10 bases and J by 0 bases, leaving 13 bases between them. The CDR3 has 13 residues.

The table lists this clonotype with a few counts. V and J are TRBV9 and TRBJ2-5; D gene uncertain. Trimming cost V 4 bases and J 0 bases, with 13 bases left between them. Germline values: CDR1 SGDLS, CDR2 YYNGEE. There are 15 residues in the CDR3. CDR3 coding DNA: TGTGCCAGCAGCCTCGGACCCCTGTACCAAGAGACCCAGTACTTC. Amino acids: CASSLGPLYQETQYF. Full variable domain (outside the CDR3, taken from reference TRBV9 and TRBJ2-5): DSGVTQTPKHLITATGQRVTLRCSPRSGDLSVYWYQQSLDQGLQFLIQYYNGEERAKGNILERFSAQQFPDLHSELNLSSLELGDSALYFCASSLGPLYQETQYFGPGTRLLVL.

The chain recombines TRBV12-3 or TRBV12-4 with TRBJ1-2, with D perhaps matching TRBD1 (6 bases). With 6 bases removed from V and 0 bases from J, the gap between germline ends came to 14 bases. This CDR3 comprises 15 residues. The CDR3 protein is CASRFQGNPNYGYTF. The CDR3 DNA is TGTGCCAGCAGATTCCAGGGGAATCCTAACTATGGCTACACCTTC.

This clonotype has only one observation. The genes are TRBV29-1 and TRBJ1-2; maybe TRBD1 (5 bases). V was shortened by 7 bases and J by 6 bases, with 21 bases between the two germline ends. Germline V lookup: CDR1 SQVTM, CDR2 ANQGSEA. The length of the CDR3 is 14 residues. As DNA, the CDR3 is TGCAGCGCTGAGTCCCCAGGGACCCCGGATGGCTACACCTTC. As protein: CSAESPGTPDGYTF.

This clonotype was recorded many times. This chain connects TRBV9 to TRBJ2-7; 8 bases line up with TRBD1. V dropped 2 bases and J dropped 6; count of bases not matched to a gene: 4. Per germline, CDR1 SGDLS and CDR2 YYNGEE. The CDR3 totals 13 residues. The CDR3 bases are TGTGCCAGCAGCGTCGACAGGGGTAGCGAGCAGTACTTC. Residues: CASSVDRGSEQYF.

This clonotype showed up just a few times. The V and J genes are TRBV20-1 and TRBJ2-7, with no clear D. V was trimmed by 3 bases and J by 6 bases, leaving 9 bases between them. The CDR3 runs to 11 residues. Germline V gene sequence: CDR1 DFQATT, CDR2 SNEGSKA (reference sequence). DNA for the CDR3: TGCAGTGCTAGGTGGGAAGGCGAGCAGTACTTC. Its translation: CSARWEGEQYF.

This clonotype was picked up a small number of times. This chain connects TRBV5-1 to TRBJ2-1; 8 bases are a match to TRBD2. With 0 bases clipped from V and 4 bases from J, the junction kept 3 bases outside the gene matches. The CDR3 runs to 15 residues. The germline CDR1 and CDR2 sequences are SGHRS and YFSETQ. The CDR3 DNA is TGCGCCAGCAGCTTGGTAGCGGGATTTTACAATGAGCAGTTCTTC. Translating gives CASSLVAGFYNEQFF.

The genes are TRBV6-1 and TRBJ1-1; no clear D gene. Trimming pared 5 bases from V and 10 bases from J, leaving 14 bases between. This CDR3 is 12 amino acids long. Looked up from germline, CDR1 is MNHNS and CDR2 is SASEGT. This chain's CDR3 is CASSLVPEGAFF. CDR3 DNA sequence: TGTGCCAGCAGTCTGGTCCCGGAGGGAGCTTTCTTT.

The chain carries TRBV3-1 and TRBJ2-3; D perhaps matches TRBD2 (6 bases). V was shortened by 6 bases and J by 8 bases, with 12 bases between the two germline ends. CDR1 and CDR2 from the germline V gene are LGHDT and YNNKEL (reference sequence). The CDR3 covers 12 residues. The CDR3 spells CASRRLDSTQYF. The DNA for the CDR3 is TGTGCCAGCAGGCGACTAGACTCTACGCAGTATTTT.

This clonotype came up a few times. This chain links TRBV18 with TRBJ2-3; unclear D gene. The CDR3 is 13 residues long. Germline V gives CDR1 KGHSH, CDR2 LQKENI. Trimming stripped 2 bases from V and 4 bases from J, with 7 bases between. The CDR3, as DNA: TGTGCCAGCTCACCAGCCCGGGCAGATACGCAGTATTTT. Translating gives CASSPARADTQYF.

In its sample, this clonotype was seen a few times. This chain uses TRBV2 with TRBJ2-3; D might be TRBD1 (5 bases). This CDR3 contains 14 residues. The germline V gene encodes CDR1 SNHLY and CDR2 FYNNEI. V was clipped by 6 bases and J by 4 bases, with 14 bases between them. The CDR3 protein is CASRVSLGADTQYF. CDR3 coding DNA: TGTGCCAGCAGGGTGTCTCTAGGGGCAGATACGCAGTATTTT.

This chain links TRBV29-1 with TRBJ1-2; TRBD1 aligns across 7 bases. The germline V gene has CDR1 SQVTM and CDR2 ANQGSEA. This CDR3 is built from 13 residues. Losses at the gene ends were 4 bases for V and 0 bases for J; bases not matched to a gene: 2. The CDR3 nucleotides are TGCAGCGTTGGGGGACAGCCTAACTATGGCTACACCTTC. Translated, it gives CSVGGQPNYGYTF.

This clonotype occurred a few times. V is TRBV12-3 or TRBV12-4 and J is TRBJ1-6, with D maybe TRBD1 (5 bases). This CDR3 contains 14 residues. With 8 bases removed from V and 7 bases from J, the gap between germline ends came to 15 bases. The DNA for the CDR3 is TGTGCCAGCGGATTGGGACGGGAAAATTCACCCCTCCACTTT. This translates into CASGLGRENSPLHF.

Concerning this clonotype itself: One end of the junction does not line up with germline, which may come from a read error. The chain recombines TRBV20-1 with TRBJ2-1; 7 bases match TRBD2. The CDR3 consists of 14 residues. Germline lookup yields CDR1 DFQATT and CDR2 SNEGSKA (reference sequence). CDR3 sequence reads: CSDRRLASYNEQFF. The CDR3 coding sequence is TGCAGTGATAGAAGACTAGCTTCCTACAATGAGCAGTTCTTC.

The rearrangement joins TRBV19 to TRBJ2-7; 11 bases are a match to TRBD2. J was trimmed by 5 bases and V by 4 bases; bases with no gene match: 10. This CDR3 has 16 amino acids. The germline V gene encodes CDR1 LNHDA and CDR2 SQIVND (reference sequence). The CDR3 region is CASSSRLAGIGDEQYF. The CDR3 DNA follows: TGTGCCAGTAGTAGCAGACTAGCGGGGATCGGGGACGAGCAGTACTTC.

This clonotype was counted only a few times. The J gene is TRBJ1-2, the V gene TRBV7-2, with 8 bases aligning to TRBD1. Germline values: CDR1 SGHTA, CDR2 FQGNSA. Trimming at V came to 5 bases and at J to 4 bases, leaving 9 bases not matched to a gene. The CDR3 covers 15 residues. The CDR3 bases are TGTGCCAGCAGCCTTACAGGGGGATCGGTCTATGGCTACACCTTC. Translated: CASSLTGGSVYGYTF.

The chain couples TRBV24-1 to TRBJ1-2, with a tentative D call TRBD1 (5 bases). CDR1 KGHDR and CDR2 SFDVKD come from the germline V gene. The CDR3 has 13 residues. Trimming removed 1 base from V and 5 bases from J, with 7 bases in between. CDR3 amino acids: CATSDFTGYGYTF. For the CDR3, the DNA is TGTGCCACCAGTGATTTCACAGGATATGGCTACACCTTC.

This sequence joins TRBV4-1 and TRBJ2-1; no clear D gene. CDR1 is MGHRA and CDR2 is YSYEKL in the germline V gene. The CDR3 contains 12 residues. The V end lost 2 bases, the J end lost 10 bases, and 9 bases lay between the germline ends. The CDR3 bases are TGCGCCAGCAGCCAACCCTTTGGGGAGCAGTTCTTC. This codes for CASSQPFGEQFF.

This chain connects TRBV5-1 to TRBJ2-7, with 9 bases matching TRBD1. CDR1 and CDR2 (germline): SGHRS, YFSETQ. The CDR3 totals 18 residues. V dropped 4 bases and J dropped 7; count of bases not matched to a gene: 21. Written as DNA, the CDR3 is TGCGCCAGCAGCCCGACCGGCGGACAGGGGAACACCTACAATGAGCAGTACTTC. It is translated as CASSPTGGQGNTYNEQYF.

J is TRBJ1-2 and V is TRBV24-1; the D gene is possibly TRBD1 (5 bases). The germline CDR1 and CDR2 sequences are KGHDR and SFDVKD. V lost 4 bases and J 0 bases, leaving 11 bases between the germline ends. This CDR3 region has 15 residues. The chain's CDR3 is CATSDPGKANYGYTF. CDR3 DNA sequence: TGTGCCACCAGTGACCCAGGGAAAGCTAACTATGGCTACACCTTC.

This clonotype was counted a few times. The chain couples TRBV3-1 to TRBJ2-3, with 7 bases aligning to TRBD2. Germline V gene data show CDR1 as LGHDT and CDR2 as YNNKEL (reference sequence). The CDR3 consists of 14 residues. V shed 5 bases, J shed 5 bases, and the junction held 7 bases outside the gene matches. The CDR3, as DNA: TGTGCCAGCAGCACCGGACTAGGTCAAGATACGCAGTATTTT. This translates into CASSTGLGQDTQYF.

This clonotype was seen just once. The chain is built from TRBV10-3 and TRBJ1-5; no clear D gene. This CDR3 region has 15 residues. V gave up 11 bases and J gave up 6 bases, with 23 bases separating them. Germline V gene data show CDR1 as ENHRY and CDR2 as SYGVKD. The CDR3 DNA reads as TGTGCCGTCCCTGAGGGAGGCACCCCGGGTCAGCCCCAGCATTTT. Translated: CAVPEGGTPGQPQHF.